The 20 T cell receptor beta chains below were found in one sample sequenced in a study of blood T cell repertoires in COVID-19. Data came from immunoSEQ multiplex PCR; TCRdb stores just in-frame clones and leaves some out. The data show about 160,000 clones, with about 85% seen just once and 6.9% held by the top ten. The sequenced sample was peripheral blood. All receptors derive from a man older than 75 with COVID-19, enrolled during active disease.

CDR3 nucleotides: TGTGCCAGCAAGAAGCAAGTGAACACTGAAGCTTTCTTT. It encodes CASKKQVNTEAFF. The genes are TRBV28 and TRBJ1-1; unclear D gene. V was trimmed by 7 bases and J by 0 bases, leaving 9 bases between them. CDR3 length: 13 residues. CDR1 is MDHEN and CDR2 is SYDVKM in the germline V gene.

This clone was observed once. V is TRBV5-1 and J is TRBJ1-2; D possibly corresponds to TRBD1 (5 bases). CDR1 is SGHRS and CDR2 is YFSETQ in the germline V gene. The CDR3 covers 13 residues. V lost 0 bases to trimming and J lost 10 bases, with 13 bases between them. The CDR3 sequence is CASSLEGEFDYTF. In nucleotides, the CDR3 is TGCGCCAGCAGCTTGGAAGGGGAATTTGACTACACCTTC.

V usage is TRBV6-2 or TRBV6-3 and J usage is TRBJ2-2; possibly TRBD2 for D (6 bases). This CDR3 is 17 amino acids long. The V and J ends lost 2 bases and 1 base respectively, with 14 bases between them. Germline CDR1 is MNHEY and CDR2 is SVGEGT. CDR3 in DNA: TGTGCCAGCAGTTACCCGAATTGGGGGGTGAACACCGGGGAGCTGTTTTTT. This gives the protein CASSYPNWGVNTGELFF.

The J gene is TRBJ2-5, the V gene TRBV21-1; TRBD2, as called in the table, went unchecked against the DNA. TRBV21-1 is classified as a pseudogene. The CDR3 contains 19 residues. CDR3 sequence reads: CASIVGRPKALAPQETQYF. The CDR3 coding sequence is TGTGCCAGCATCGTCGGCCGCCCGAAAGCCCTAGCCCCCCAAGAGACCCAGTACTTC.

The chain joins TRBV18 to TRBJ2-1; TRBD2 agrees at 12 bases. V lost 5 bases and J lost 6; bases outside the gene matches: 5. The CDR3 sequence is 15 residues long. Germline CDR1 is KGHSH and CDR2 is LQKENI. The CDR3 sequence: CASSAASGGANEQFF. CDR3 bases: TGTGCCAGCTCAGCGGCTAGCGGGGGGGCCAATGAGCAGTTCTTC.

This clone came up once. The J gene is TRBJ1-1, the V gene TRBV29-1; D is possibly TRBD1 (6 bases). Germline-derived CDR1 and CDR2 are SQVTM and ANQGSEA. V was trimmed by 7 bases and J by 1 base, leaving 13 bases between them. This CDR3 spans 13 amino acids. The CDR3 region has the DNA TGCAGCGCGAAGCGGGGGGCGAACACTGAAGCTTTCTTT. It is translated as CSAKRGANTEAFF.

V and J are TRBV28 and TRBJ1-2, with D hard to call. The germline gives CDR1 MDHEN, CDR2 SYDVKM. The V gene lost 9 bases and the J gene lost 7 bases, with 12 bases spanning the gap. This CDR3 is built from 11 residues. The CDR3: CASLKEAGYTF. CDR3 bases: TGTGCCAGTCTGAAGGAGGCTGGCTACACCTTC.

The V gene is TRBV3-1 (or the pseudogene TRBV3-2), the J gene TRBJ1-1; 9 nucleotides line up with TRBD1. The trim removed 5 bases at V and 4 bases at J, leaving 8 bases unmatched. The V gene's germline CDR1 is LGHDT and CDR2 YNNKEL (reference sequence). The CDR3 spans 15 residues. CDR3 DNA: TGTGCCAGCAGCTCCCTGACAGGGGGGACCACTGAAGCTTTCTTT. Protein: CASSSLTGGTTEAFF.

The chain combines TRBV20-1 with TRBJ2-3; no firm D call. Germline lookup yields CDR1 DFQATT and CDR2 SNEGSKA (reference sequence). The germline V and J ends were trimmed by 3 bases and 2 bases, with 9 bases remaining between them. The CDR3 runs 13 residues. This CDR3 is CSASGQATDTQYF. The CDR3 DNA follows: TGCAGTGCTAGTGGGCAGGCCACAGATACGCAGTATTTT.

The chain links TRBV9 to TRBJ1-6; TRBD1 aligns across 9 bases. V dropped 4 bases and J dropped 11; count of bases not matched to a gene: 10. CDR1 is SGDLS and CDR2 is YYNGEE in the germline V gene. The CDR3 has 15 residues. The CDR3, as DNA: TGTGCCAGCAGCCCGCGACAGGGGGGCGACCCACCCCTCCACTTT. It codes for CASSPRQGGDPPLHF.

The CDR3 coding sequence is TGTGCCAGCAGCCAAGATTATCTACCAACTAATGAAAAACTGTTTTTT. As protein: CASSQDYLPTNEKLFF. The V call is TRBV4-2, the J call TRBJ1-4; no reliable D call. V was cut by 0 bases and J by 0 bases, with 8 bases left in between. The CDR3 is 16 amino acids. Looked up from germline, CDR1 is LGHNA and CDR2 is YNFKEQ.

The CDR3 bases are TGTGCCAGCAGTTTAGGGACAGGGTCGTATGGCTACACCTTC. It codes for CASSLGTGSYGYTF. This chain uses TRBV6-6 with TRBJ1-2, with 9 bases fitting TRBD1. V gave up 4 bases and J gave up 5 bases; unmatched junction bases: 5. The CDR3 is 14 residues long. Germline values: CDR1 MNHNY, CDR2 SVGAGI (reference sequence).

The genes are TRBV6-2 or TRBV6-3 and TRBJ1-1, with unresolved D. The CDR3 runs to 13 residues. V gave up 2 bases and J gave up 5 bases, with 9 bases separating them. Germline V gives CDR1 MNHEY, CDR2 SVGEGT. The CDR3 region has the DNA TGTGCCAGCAGTTACATACAGCTTACTGAAGCTTTCTTT. This translates into CASSYIQLTEAFF.

The chain uses TRBV18 and TRBJ1-1, with a possible D match to TRBD1 (5 bases). Germline loops: CDR1 KGHSH, CDR2 LQKENI. The CDR3 consists of 14 residues. Between the trimmed V and J ends, which lost 1 base and 3 bases, there was a span of 9 bases. The CDR3 reads CASSPLARDTEAFF. CDR3 coding DNA: TGTGCCAGCTCACCACTCGCCAGGGACACTGAAGCTTTCTTT.

The gene calls are TRBV11-3 and TRBJ1-4; TRBD1 matches at 10 bases. The V gene's germline CDR1 is SGHNT and CDR2 YENEEA. V was clipped by 4 bases and J by 0 bases; unmatched bases: 5. The CDR3 is 17 amino acids. CDR3 nucleotides: TGTGCCAGCAGCTCGGGGGACAGGGGAACAACTAATGAAAAACTGTTTTTT. This gives the protein CASSSGDRGTTNEKLFF.

A single count supports this clone. The CDR3, as DNA: TGTGCCAGCAGTGACGACAGGGCCAACACTGAAGCTTTCTTT. This sequence encodes CASSDDRANTEAFF. V is TRBV28 and J is TRBJ1-1; 7 nucleotides agree with TRBD1. J was trimmed by 2 bases and V by 5 bases; bases with no gene match: 5. From germline, CDR1 is MDHEN and CDR2 SYDVKM. CDR3 length: 14 amino acids.

The rearrangement uses TRBV2 and TRBJ1-5, with 9 bases identical to TRBD1. The germline gives CDR1 SNHLY, CDR2 FYNNEI. The CDR3 contains 15 residues. The V gene end was trimmed by 6 bases and the J gene end by 7 bases; junction bases not matched to a gene: 10. The CDR3 here is CASSLGQGGGQPQHF. The CDR3 DNA reads TGTGCCAGCAGCCTGGGACAGGGTGGCGGGCAGCCCCAGCATTTT.

The table lists this clone with a few counts. This sequence joins TRBV12-3 or TRBV12-4 and TRBJ1-2; 9 positions match TRBD1. The CDR3 sequence is 13 residues long. The V and J ends lost 6 bases and 7 bases, in that order; junction bases with no gene match: 6. This CDR3 reads CASSSTGGAGYTF. CDR3 nucleotide sequence: TGTGCCAGCAGCTCTACAGGGGGCGCTGGCTACACCTTC.

The chain couples TRBV19 to TRBJ2-7; the match to TRBD2 covers 11 bases. V lost 6 bases to trimming and J lost 8 bases; unmatched junction nucleotides: 12. CDR1 is LNHDA and CDR2 is SQIVND in the germline V gene (reference sequence). The CDR3 is made up of 15 amino acids. The CDR3 DNA follows: TGTGCCAGTAGCCCCCTAGCGGGGGGTGCTGATAAGCAGTACTTC. Encoded protein: CASSPLAGGADKQYF.

This sequence joins TRBV5-6 and TRBJ2-4, with D perhaps TRBD2 (6 bases). The CDR3 totals 11 residues. Germline CDR1 SGHDT, CDR2 YYEEEE. V was trimmed by 0 bases and J by 15 bases, leaving 10 bases between them. The CDR3 bases are TGTGCCAGCAGCTTGGGGGACTGGGTGTACTTC. This codes for CASSLGDWVYF.